Included here is one T cell receptor beta chain sequence, with context. Its binding antigen is unknown. No clone much larger than this one lies a single base away; base qualities are absent. Sequenced using an Illumina NovaSeq 6000. Using 5'RACE with constant-segment primers, TCRalpha and TCRbeta cDNA libraries were constructed, with sample barcodes and unique molecular identifiers added in the process. RNA was extracted from every sample with Trizol reagent. Amplification of the libraries took two PCR steps, and the second step added a second sample barcode plus Illumina TruSeq adapters. Sequencing of the libraries was done on an Illumina NovaSeq, producing 2 x 150 bp paired-end reads. Turning to the authors' computational methods: The reads were demultiplexed and collapsed into UMI-guided consensus sequences using migec v1.2.7. With mixcr v2.1.11, UMI consensuses were aligned to TRA and TRB V and J templates and assembled into clonotypes. Expanded or contracted clonotypes were those called significant by both edgeR and NoisET, with noise models trained on biological replicates. edgeR calls used a false discovery rate-adjusted p below 0.01 and a log2 fold-change threshold of 1. As an exploratory analysis of dynamics, max-normalized trajectories of the 1000 most abundant clonotypes were examined by PCA with hierarchical clustering. Separately sequenced CD4+ and CD8+ repertoires were used to assign the CD4 or CD8 phenotype of responding clones. Starting from the raw public reads, TCRdb applied fastp trimming at Q25, assembled clones with MiXCR and retained in-frame beta chains. Records with the same CDR3 protein are collapsed into one entry carrying the most frequent genes and DNA. These V and J calls originate from TCRdb's pipeline instead of the authors' own analysis. The sample contains 550,000 to 700,000 distinct CDR3 sequences, 17% of them found a single time. About 7.5% of the sample is taken by the ten largest.

Ficoll-Paque density gradient centrifugation was used to isolate PBMCs. Compared with germline, V lacks 4 bases and J lacks 8 bases; bases without a gene match: 16. The CDR3, from cysteine to phenylalanine, totals 18 residues. Only the CDR3 DNA stays, 54 bases, in frame from base 1. The data originate from a study of T-cell memory formation after mild COVID-19 (dated by TCRdb to the early 2020s). For the wider study: TCR sequence clusters from the two donors were largely donor specific. Two young, previously healthy adult volunteers, one female and one male, were included in the cohort. T-cell clones expanding and contracting after mild COVID-19 in a couple of donors were tracked by longitudinal TCRalpha and TCRbeta repertoire sequencing.

Study-wide conclusions, independent of this receptor: Only two mild cases were covered by the study, and larger cohorts that include severe cases with pre-infection samples were considered necessary. SARS-CoV-2 specificity was not confirmed for the second-wave clones peaking on day 37. Clones contracting from day 15 to 85 had balanced CD4/CD8 phenotypes, while a second wave expanding from day 15 to 37 was biased towards CD4+. Contracting CD4+ clones appeared mostly in the CM and EM memory subsets, whereas CD8+ clones were enriched in EMRA. The detection of some responding clones in pre-infection memory suggests that pre-existing cross-reactive memory T cells joined the SARS-CoV-2 response.

Sequencing was carried out using PBMCs or a T cell subset sorted from them (not recorded which). The clonotype originates from an adult woman who had mild COVID-19 (a few samples of this study predate the infection). The sample titles of this study are shuffled in the database, so cell type and time point are left out; the donor was told from shared clones. The V gene is TRBV12-3 or TRBV12-4 and the J gene is TRBJ2-1, and 11 bases in between align with TRBD2. CDR3 loop: CASSWGPLLAGGRDEQFF. The bases read TGTGCCAGCAGTTGGGGACCTCTGTTAGCGGGAGGGAGGGATGAGCAGTTCTTC.